The clone carrying this T cell receptor beta chain was detected once. The antigen is unknown. The assay was immunoSEQ multiplex PCR, and TCRdb's table has in-frame clones only and misses some. The sample lists some 2 million clones; 85% to 95% were seen once. The germline CDR1 and CDR2 sequences are SGHDT and YYEEEE. Trimming took 4 bases from V and 3 from J; bases not matched to a gene: 8. This CDR3 spans 16 amino acids. The data originate from a study of shared clonotypes between healthy human individuals. Study-level background: The plates for each donor numbered three CD4 naive, three CD4 memory, two CD8 naive and one CD8 memory.

Naive CD8 cells lacked CD45RO, underwent positive selection for CCR7 and left out terminally differentiated effector memory CD45RA+ cells. Study conclusions and caveats: Among donors, sharing of clonotypes was expected to be affected by sequencing depth.

V gene TRBV5-6 combines with J gene TRBJ2-7; 12 bases agree with TRBD2. This TCR was sampled from a man aged 18 to 29 in good health. Material for sequencing was naive CD8+ T cells sorted from blood. The CDR3 DNA reads TGTGCCAGCAGCGAACAGACTAGCGGGAGTTACTACGAGCAGTACTTC. Residues: CASSEQTSGSYYEQYF.